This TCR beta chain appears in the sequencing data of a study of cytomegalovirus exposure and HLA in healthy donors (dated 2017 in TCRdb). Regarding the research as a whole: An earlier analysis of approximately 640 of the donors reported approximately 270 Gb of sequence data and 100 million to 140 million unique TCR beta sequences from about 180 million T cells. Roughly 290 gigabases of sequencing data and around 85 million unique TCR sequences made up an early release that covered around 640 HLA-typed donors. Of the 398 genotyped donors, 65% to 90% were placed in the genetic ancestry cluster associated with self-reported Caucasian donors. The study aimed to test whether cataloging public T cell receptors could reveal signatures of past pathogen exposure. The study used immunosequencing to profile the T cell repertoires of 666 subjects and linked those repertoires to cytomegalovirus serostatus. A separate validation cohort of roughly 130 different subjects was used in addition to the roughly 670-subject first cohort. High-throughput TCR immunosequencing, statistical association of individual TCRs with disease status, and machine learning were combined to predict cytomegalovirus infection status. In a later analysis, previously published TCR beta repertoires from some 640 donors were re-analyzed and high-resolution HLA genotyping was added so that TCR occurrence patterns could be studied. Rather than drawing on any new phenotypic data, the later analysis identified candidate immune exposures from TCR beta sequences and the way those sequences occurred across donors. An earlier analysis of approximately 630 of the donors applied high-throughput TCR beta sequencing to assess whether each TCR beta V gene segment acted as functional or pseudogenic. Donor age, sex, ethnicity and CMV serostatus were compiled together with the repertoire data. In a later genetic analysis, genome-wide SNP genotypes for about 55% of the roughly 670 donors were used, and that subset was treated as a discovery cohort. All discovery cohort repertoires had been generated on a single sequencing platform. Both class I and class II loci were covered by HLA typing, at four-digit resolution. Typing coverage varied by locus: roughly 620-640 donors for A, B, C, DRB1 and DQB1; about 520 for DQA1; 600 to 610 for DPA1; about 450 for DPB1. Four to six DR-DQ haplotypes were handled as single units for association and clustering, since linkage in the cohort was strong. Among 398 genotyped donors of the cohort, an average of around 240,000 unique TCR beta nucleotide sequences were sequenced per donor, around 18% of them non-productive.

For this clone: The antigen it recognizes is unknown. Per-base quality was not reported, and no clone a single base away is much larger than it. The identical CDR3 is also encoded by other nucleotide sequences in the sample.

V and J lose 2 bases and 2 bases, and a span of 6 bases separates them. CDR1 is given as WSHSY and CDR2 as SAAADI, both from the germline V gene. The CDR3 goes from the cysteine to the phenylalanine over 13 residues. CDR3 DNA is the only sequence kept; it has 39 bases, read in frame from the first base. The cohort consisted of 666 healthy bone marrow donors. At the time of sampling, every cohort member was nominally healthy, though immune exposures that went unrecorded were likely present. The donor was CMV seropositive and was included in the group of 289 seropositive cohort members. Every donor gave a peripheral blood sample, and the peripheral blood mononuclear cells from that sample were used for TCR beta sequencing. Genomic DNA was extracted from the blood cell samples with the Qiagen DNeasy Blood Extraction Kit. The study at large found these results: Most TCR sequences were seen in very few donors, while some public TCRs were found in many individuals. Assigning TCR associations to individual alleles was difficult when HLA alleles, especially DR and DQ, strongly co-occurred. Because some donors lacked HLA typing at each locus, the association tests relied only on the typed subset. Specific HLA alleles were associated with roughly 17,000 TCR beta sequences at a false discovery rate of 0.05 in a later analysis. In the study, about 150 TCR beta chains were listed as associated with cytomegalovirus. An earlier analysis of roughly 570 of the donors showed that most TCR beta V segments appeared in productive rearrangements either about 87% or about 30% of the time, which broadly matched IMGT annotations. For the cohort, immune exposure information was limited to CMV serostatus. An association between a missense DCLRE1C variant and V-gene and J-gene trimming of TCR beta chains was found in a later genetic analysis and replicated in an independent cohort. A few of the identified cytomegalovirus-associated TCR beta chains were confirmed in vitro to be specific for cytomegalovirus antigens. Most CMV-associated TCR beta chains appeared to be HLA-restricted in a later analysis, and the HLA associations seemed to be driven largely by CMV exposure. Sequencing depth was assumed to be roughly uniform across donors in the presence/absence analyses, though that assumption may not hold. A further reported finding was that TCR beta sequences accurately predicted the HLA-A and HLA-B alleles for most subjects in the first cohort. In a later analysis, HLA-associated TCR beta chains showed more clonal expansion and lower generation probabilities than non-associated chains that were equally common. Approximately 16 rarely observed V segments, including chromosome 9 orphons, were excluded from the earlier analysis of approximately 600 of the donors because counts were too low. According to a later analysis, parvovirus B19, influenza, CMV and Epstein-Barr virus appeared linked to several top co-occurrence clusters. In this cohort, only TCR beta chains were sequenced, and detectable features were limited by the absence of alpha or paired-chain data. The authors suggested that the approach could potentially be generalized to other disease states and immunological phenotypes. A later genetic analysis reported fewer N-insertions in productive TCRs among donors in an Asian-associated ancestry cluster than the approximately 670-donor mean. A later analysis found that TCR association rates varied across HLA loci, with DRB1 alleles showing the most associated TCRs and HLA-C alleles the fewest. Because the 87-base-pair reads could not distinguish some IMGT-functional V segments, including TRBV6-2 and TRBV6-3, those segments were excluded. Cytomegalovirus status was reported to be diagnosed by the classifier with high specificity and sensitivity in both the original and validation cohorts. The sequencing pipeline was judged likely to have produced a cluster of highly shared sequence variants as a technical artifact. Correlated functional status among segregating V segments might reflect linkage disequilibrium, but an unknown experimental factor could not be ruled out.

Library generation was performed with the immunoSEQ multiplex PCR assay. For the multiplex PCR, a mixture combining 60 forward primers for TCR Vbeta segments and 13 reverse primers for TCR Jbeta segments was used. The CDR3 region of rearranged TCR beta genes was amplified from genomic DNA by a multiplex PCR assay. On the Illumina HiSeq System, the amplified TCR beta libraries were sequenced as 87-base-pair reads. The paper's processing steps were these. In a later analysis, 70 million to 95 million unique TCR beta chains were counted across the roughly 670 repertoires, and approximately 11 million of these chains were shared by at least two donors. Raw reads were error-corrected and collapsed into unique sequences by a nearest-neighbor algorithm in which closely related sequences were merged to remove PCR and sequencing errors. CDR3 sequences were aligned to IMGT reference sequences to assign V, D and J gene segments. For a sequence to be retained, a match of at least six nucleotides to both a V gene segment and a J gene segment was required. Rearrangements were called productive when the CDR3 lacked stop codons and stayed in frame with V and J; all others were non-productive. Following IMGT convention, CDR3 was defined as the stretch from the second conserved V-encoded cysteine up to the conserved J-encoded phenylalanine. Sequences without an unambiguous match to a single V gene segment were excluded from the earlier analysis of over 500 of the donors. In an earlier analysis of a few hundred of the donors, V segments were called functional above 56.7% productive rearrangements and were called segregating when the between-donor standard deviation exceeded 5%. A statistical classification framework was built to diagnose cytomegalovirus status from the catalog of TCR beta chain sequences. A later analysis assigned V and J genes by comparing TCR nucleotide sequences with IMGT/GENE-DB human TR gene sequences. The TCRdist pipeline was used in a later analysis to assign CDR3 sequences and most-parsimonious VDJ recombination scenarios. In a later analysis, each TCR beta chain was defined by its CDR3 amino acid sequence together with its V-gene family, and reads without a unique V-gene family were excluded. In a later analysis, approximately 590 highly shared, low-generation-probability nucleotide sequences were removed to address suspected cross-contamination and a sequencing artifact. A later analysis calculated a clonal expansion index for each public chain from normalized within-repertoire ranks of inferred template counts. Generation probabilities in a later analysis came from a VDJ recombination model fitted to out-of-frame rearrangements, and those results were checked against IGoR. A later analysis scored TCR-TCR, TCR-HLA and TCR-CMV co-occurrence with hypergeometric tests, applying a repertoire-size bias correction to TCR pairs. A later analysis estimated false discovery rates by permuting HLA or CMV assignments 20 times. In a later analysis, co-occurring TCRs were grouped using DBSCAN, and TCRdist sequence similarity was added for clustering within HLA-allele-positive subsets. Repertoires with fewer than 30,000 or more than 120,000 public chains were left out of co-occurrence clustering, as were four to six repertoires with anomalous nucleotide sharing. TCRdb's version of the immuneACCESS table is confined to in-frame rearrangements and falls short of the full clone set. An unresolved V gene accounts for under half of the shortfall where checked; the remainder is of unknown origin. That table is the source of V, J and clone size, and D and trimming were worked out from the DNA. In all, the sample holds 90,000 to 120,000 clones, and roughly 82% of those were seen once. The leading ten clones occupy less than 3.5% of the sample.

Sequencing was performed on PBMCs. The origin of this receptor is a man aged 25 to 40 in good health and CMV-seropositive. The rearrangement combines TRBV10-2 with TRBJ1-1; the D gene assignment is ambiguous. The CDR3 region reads CASSEQANTEAFF. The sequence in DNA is TGCGCCAGCAGTGAGCAGGCTAACACTGAAGCTTTCTTT.